This is a list of T cell receptor beta chains from one sample in a study of lung T cells in sarcoidosis with Löfgren's syndrome. Via MiXCR, TCRdb re-called the reads, giving one row per CDR3 protein. This table holds approximately 20,000 distinct CDR3 sequences, roughly 22% found once. The sequencing sample was made of CD4+ T cells from PBMCs. The origin of the receptors is a human donor with sarcoidosis (Löfgren's syndrome or another form), or a control subject (not recorded which). The CDR3 runs from the conserved cysteine through the conserved F or W. The D gene is left open where the match is weak. Only some rows state a clone size, as once, few, many or a class for expanded clones.

NA,many,TRBV7-9,TRBJ2-3,CASRFTSSTDTQYF,TGTGCCAGCAGGTTTACTTCTAGCACAGATACGCAGTATTTT
TRBD2,many,TRBV12-3/TRBV12-4,TRBJ2-3,CASSFSSGGADTQYF,TGTGCCAGCAGTTTCTCCAGCGGGGGGGCAGATACGCAGTATTTT
NA,few,TRBV5-1,TRBJ2-7,CASSLGAGSNEQYF,TGCGCCAGCAGCTTGGGCGCAGGGTCTAACGAGCAGTACTTC
TRBD1,medium-sized,TRBV20-1,TRBJ1-2,CSARTGPFVLQVSGYTF,TGCAGTGCAAGGACAGGTCCCTTTGTGCTCCAAGTGAGTGGCTACACCTTC
TRBD2,many,TRBV11-2,TRBJ2-1,CASSGRLAGSNEQFF,TGTGCCAGCAGCGGCAGACTAGCGGGATCGAATGAGCAGTTCTTC
TRBD1,many,TRBV18,TRBJ1-5,CASSGTVNQPQHF,TGTGCCAGCTCGGGGACAGTCAATCAGCCCCAGCATTTT
NA,many,TRBV6-6,TRBJ1-3,CAGSYGPAGNTIYF,TGTGCCGGCAGTTACGGCCCTGCGGGAAACACCATATATTTT
TRBD2,many,TRBV20-1,TRBJ2-2,CSARTSSGGGELFF,TGCAGTGCCAGGACTAGCAGCGGGGGCGGGGAGCTGTTTTTT
NA,many,TRBV29-1,TRBJ1-2,CSVERYNYGYTF,TGCAGCGTTGAACGCTATAACTATGGCTACACCTTC
NA,once,TRBV5-1,TRBJ2-7,CASSLLQDPYEQYF,TGCGCCAGCAGCTTATTACAGGATCCCTACGAGCAGTACTTC
NA,NA,TRBV14,TRBJ2-4,CASSQDIGAKNIQYF,TGTGCCAGCAGCCAAGATATTGGGGCCAAAAACATTCAGTACTTC
TRBD2,many,TRBV7-9,TRBJ2-1,CASSSQREGNYNEQFF,TGTGCCAGCAGCTCACAGCGGGAGGGGAACTACAATGAGCAGTTCTTC
TRBD2,many,TRBV2,TRBJ2-7,CASSEELARSYEQYF,TGTGCCAGCAGTGAGGAACTAGCGAGGTCCTACGAGCAGTACTTC
NA,medium-sized,TRBV27,TRBJ1-5,CASSALGGGDQPQHF,TGTGCCAGCAGCGCACTCGGAGGAGGGGATCAGCCCCAGCATTTT
NA,many,TRBV28,TRBJ2-5,CASSNVETELQETQYF,TGTGCCAGCAGCAATGTGGAGACAGAACTCCAAGAGACCCAGTACTTC
NA,many,TRBV7-9,TRBJ1-5,CASSFSAPNQPQHF,TGTGCCAGCAGCTTCTCGGCACCCAATCAGCCCCAGCATTTT
NA,many,TRBV6-1,TRBJ2-7,CASSYGTSSYEQYF,TGTGCCAGCAGTTATGGGACAAGCTCCTACGAGCAGTACTTC
TRBD2,many,TRBV29-1,TRBJ2-3,CSVGLAGTNTDTQYF,TGCAGCGTTGGACTAGCGGGGACCAACACAGATACGCAGTATTTT
NA,many,TRBV20-1,TRBJ2-1,CSVEDPFDEQFF,TGCAGTGTCGAGGACCCTTTCGATGAGCAGTTCTTC
TRBD1,NA,TRBV30,TRBJ1-5,CAWTYRDRENQPQHF,TGTGCCTGGACTTACCGGGACAGAGAAAATCAGCCCCAGCATTTT
NA,many,TRBV3-1,TRBJ2-5,CASSSGGTSQETQYF,TGTGCCAGCAGCTCCGGGGGGACATCACAAGAGACCCAGTACTTC
NA,many,TRBV20-1,TRBJ2-7,CSAPRRTDTIHAGRYEQYF,TGCAGTGCTCCCAGGAGGACAGACACAATACACGCAGGGCGGTACGAGCAGTACTTC
NA,few,TRBV29-1,TRBJ2-7,CSVGVGNEQYF,TGCAGCGTTGGTGTCGGGAACGAGCAGTACTTC
NA,NA,TRBV29-1,TRBJ2-2,CSIAGAVGTGELFF,TGCAGCATCGCCGGGGCGGTAGGCACCGGGGAGCTGTTTTTT
TRBD2,few,TRBV19,TRBJ2-7,CASSTLAGVTEQYF,TGTGCCAGTAGTACGCTAGCGGGAGTGACCGAGCAGTACTTC
NA,many,TRBV24-1,TRBJ2-5,CATSDQGTQETQYF,TGTGCCACCAGTGATCAAGGGACTCAAGAGACCCAGTACTTC
NA,many,TRBV5-1,TRBJ1-1,CASSLQGMNTEAFF,TGCGCCAGCAGCTTGCAGGGTATGAACACTGAAGCTTTCTTT
NA,once,TRBV6-2/TRBV6-3,TRBJ2-5,CASSYSGELQETQYF,TGTGCCAGCAGTTATAGTGGGGAGCTACAAGAGACCCAGTACTTC
NA,medium-sized,TRBV27,TRBJ2-5,CASSPSLYRYQETQYF,TGTGCCAGCAGTCCCAGTTTGTACCGGTACCAAGAGACCCAGTACTTC
NA,many,TRBV7-2,TRBJ2-3,CASSLVREDTQYF,TGTGCCAGCAGCTTAGTTCGGGAAGATACGCAGTATTTT
TRBD1,medium-sized,TRBV15,TRBJ1-6,CATSRKRQGDNSPLHF,TGTGCCACCAGCAGAAAACGACAGGGAGATAATTCACCCCTCCACTTT
NA,many,TRBV7-9,TRBJ2-1,CASSLGHINEQFF,TGTGCCAGCAGCCTAGGACACATCAATGAGCAGTTCTTC
TRBD2,NA,TRBV5-1,TRBJ2-5,CASSLRLAGRKQETQYF,TGCGCCAGCAGCTTGAGACTAGCGGGGAGGAAACAAGAGACCCAGTACTTC
TRBD2,many,TRBV6-1,TRBJ2-1,CASSPSGGAGNEQFF,TGTGCCAGCAGTCCTAGCGGGGGGGCGGGAAATGAGCAGTTCTTC
NA,medium-sized,TRBV6-9,TRBJ1-5,CASTRILVPKTEVSNQPQHF,TGTGCCAGCACCCGAATCCTTGTTCCGAAGACAGAAGTTAGCAATCAGCCCCAGCATTTT
NA,many,TRBV7-9,TRBJ2-7,CASSLGLGPPVVYF,TGTGCCAGCAGCTTAGGATTGGGGCCCCCTGTCGTATACTTC
NA,many,TRBV28,TRBJ1-5,CASSFAGDDQPQHF,TGTGCCAGCAGTTTCGCTGGAGACGATCAGCCCCAGCATTTT
NA,medium-sized,TRBV28,TRBJ2-3,CASTPGGTDTQYF,TGTGCCAGCACTCCCGGAGGGACAGATACGCAGTATTTT
NA,medium-sized,TRBV6-2/TRBV6-3,TRBJ1-1,CASSFDTGTPNTEAFF,TGTGCCAGCAGTTTCGACACCGGGACACCGAACACTGAAGCTTTCTTT
NA,many,TRBV5-1,TRBJ2-5,CASSSDGKTQETQYF,TGCGCCAGCAGCTCGGACGGAAAGACACAAGAGACCCAGTACTTC
NA,medium-sized,TRBV6-1,TRBJ1-2,CASSRTFNYGYTF,TGTGCCAGCAGTAGGACTTTTAATTATGGCTACACCTTC
NA,medium-sized,TRBV20-1,TRBJ2-7,CSARGDYEQYF,TGCAGTGCTAGAGGCGACTACGAGCAGTACTTC
NA,many,TRBV28,TRBJ2-7,CASSPRQSSITYEQYF,TGTGCCAGCAGTCCCCGACAGAGTTCCATTACCTACGAGCAGTACTTC
NA,few,TRBV29-1,TRBJ2-3,CSGYADTQYF,TGCAGCGGGTATGCAGATACGCAGTATTTT
TRBD1,many,TRBV5-1,TRBJ2-7,CASSLQGDYEQYF,TGCGCCAGCAGCTTGCAGGGGGACTACGAGCAGTACTTC
TRBD2,many,TRBV27,TRBJ2-3,CASSSGGRTQYF,TGTGCCAGCAGTAGCGGGGGGAGAACGCAGTATTTT
TRBD1,few,TRBV7-2,TRBJ2-1,CASSLAAGTGSHEQFF,TGTGCCAGCAGCTTAGCCGCCGGGACAGGGTCCCATGAGCAGTTCTTC
NA,NA,TRBV9,TRBJ2-1,CASSPRGGGQNNEQFF,TGTGCCAGCAGCCCCAGAGGAGGGGGTCAGAACAATGAGCAGTTCTTC
TRBD2,many,TRBV7-2,TRBJ2-3,CASSFPLGGPPDTQYF,TGTGCCAGCAGCTTTCCCTTGGGAGGGCCCCCAGATACGCAGTATTTT
TRBD2,many,TRBV5-1,TRBJ2-5,CASNPTVSGGLYQETQYF,TGCGCCAGCAACCCGACCGTCAGCGGGGGCCTGTACCAAGAGACCCAGTACTTC
NA,many,TRBV18,TRBJ1-5,CASSANIDQPQHF,TGTGCCAGCTCAGCCAACATCGATCAGCCCCAGCATTTT
NA,NA,TRBV3-1,TRBJ1-1,CASSRPGFGTEAFF,TGTGCCAGCAGCCGCCCGGGTTTCGGCACTGAAGCTTTCTTT
NA,few,TRBV30,TRBJ1-1,CAWKLGKSALNTEAFF,TGTGCCTGGAAATTAGGGAAGTCAGCACTGAACACTGAAGCTTTCTTT
TRBD2,many,TRBV28,TRBJ2-1,CASSLLTSGNEQFF,TGTGCCAGCAGTTTACTTACTAGCGGCAATGAGCAGTTCTTC
NA,many,TRBV6-1,TRBJ2-3,CASTPTGSTDTQYF,TGTGCCAGCACCCCGACTGGTAGCACAGATACGCAGTATTTT
NA,medium-sized,TRBV6-1,TRBJ2-7,CASSKFAGDNEQYF,TGTGCCAGCAGTAAGTTCGCAGGGGACAACGAGCAGTACTTC
NA,many,TRBV19,TRBJ1-3,CASSISWDSGNTIYF,TGTGCCAGTAGTATATCGTGGGACTCTGGAAACACCATATATTTT
TRBD1,many,TRBV28,TRBJ2-1,CASSPAGGPYNEQFF,TGTGCCAGCAGCCCCGCAGGGGGTCCCTACAATGAGCAGTTCTTC